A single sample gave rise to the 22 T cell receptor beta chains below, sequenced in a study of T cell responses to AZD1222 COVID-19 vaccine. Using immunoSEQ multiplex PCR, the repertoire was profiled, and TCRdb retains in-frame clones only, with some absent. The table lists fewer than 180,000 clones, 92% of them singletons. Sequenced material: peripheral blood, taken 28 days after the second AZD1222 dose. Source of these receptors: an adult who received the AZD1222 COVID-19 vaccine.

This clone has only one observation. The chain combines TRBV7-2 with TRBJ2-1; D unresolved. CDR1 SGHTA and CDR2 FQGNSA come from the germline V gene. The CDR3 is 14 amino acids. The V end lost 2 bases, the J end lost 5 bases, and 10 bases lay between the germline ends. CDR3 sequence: CASSLSSAHNEQFF. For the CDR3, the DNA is TGTGCCAGCAGCTTAAGCTCTGCGCACAATGAGCAGTTCTTC.

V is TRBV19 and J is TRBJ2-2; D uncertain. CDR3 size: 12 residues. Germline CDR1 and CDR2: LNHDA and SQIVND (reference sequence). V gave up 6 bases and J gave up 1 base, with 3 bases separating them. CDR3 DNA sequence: TGTGCCAGTAGAGGGAACACCGGGGAGCTGTTTTTT. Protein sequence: CASRGNTGELFF.

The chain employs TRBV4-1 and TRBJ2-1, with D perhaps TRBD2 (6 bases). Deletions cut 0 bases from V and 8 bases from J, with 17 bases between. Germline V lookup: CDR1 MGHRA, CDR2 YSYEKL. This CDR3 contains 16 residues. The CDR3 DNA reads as TGCGCCAGCAGCCAAGATCTCGGTAGGGAGCGGGATGAGCAGTTCTTC. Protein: CASSQDLGRERDEQFF.

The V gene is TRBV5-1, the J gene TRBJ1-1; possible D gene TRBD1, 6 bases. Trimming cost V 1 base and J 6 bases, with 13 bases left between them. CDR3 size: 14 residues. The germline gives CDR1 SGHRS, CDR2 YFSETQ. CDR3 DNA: TGCGCCAGCAGCTTGTTAGGGGGACGCGCTGAAGCTTTCTTT. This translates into CASSLLGGRAEAFF.

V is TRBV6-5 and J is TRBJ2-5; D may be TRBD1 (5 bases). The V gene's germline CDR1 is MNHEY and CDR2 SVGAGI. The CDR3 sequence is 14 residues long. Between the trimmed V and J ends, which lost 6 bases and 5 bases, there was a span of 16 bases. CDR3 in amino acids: CASSPVQGRETQYF. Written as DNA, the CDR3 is TGTGCCAGCAGCCCCGTGCAGGGTAGGGAGACCCAGTACTTC.

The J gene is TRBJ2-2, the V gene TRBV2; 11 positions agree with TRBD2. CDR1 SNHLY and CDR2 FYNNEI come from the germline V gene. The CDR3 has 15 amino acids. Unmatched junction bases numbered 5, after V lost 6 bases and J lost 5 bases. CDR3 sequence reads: CASRSTSGRTGELFF. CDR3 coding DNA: TGTGCCAGCAGGTCAACTAGCGGGAGAACCGGGGAGCTGTTTTTT.

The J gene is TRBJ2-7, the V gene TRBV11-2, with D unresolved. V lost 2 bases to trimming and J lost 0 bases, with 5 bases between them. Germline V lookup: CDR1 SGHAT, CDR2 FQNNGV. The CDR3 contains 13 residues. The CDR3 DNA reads TGTGCCAGCAGCTTACCTAACTCCTACGAGCAGTACTTC. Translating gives CASSLPNSYEQYF.

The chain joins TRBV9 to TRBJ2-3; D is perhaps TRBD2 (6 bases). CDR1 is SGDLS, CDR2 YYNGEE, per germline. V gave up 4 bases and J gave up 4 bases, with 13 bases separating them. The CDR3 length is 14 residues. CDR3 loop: CASSSLDYPDTQYF. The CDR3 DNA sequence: TGTGCCAGCAGCTCCTTGGACTACCCAGATACGCAGTATTTT.

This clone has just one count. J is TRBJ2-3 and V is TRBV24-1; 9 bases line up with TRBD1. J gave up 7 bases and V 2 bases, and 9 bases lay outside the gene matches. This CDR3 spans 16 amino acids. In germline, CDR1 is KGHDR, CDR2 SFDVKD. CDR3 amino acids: CATSDSRGQGSYTQYF. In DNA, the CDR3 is TGTGCCACCAGTGATTCCCGGGGACAGGGCTCTTATACGCAGTATTTT.

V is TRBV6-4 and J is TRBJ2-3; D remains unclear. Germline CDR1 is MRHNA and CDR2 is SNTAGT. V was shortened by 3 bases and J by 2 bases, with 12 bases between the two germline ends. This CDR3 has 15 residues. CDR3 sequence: CASSDVGRTTDTQYF. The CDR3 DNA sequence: TGTGCCAGCAGTGATGTCGGGCGAACCACAGATACGCAGTATTTT.

In DNA form, the CDR3 reads TGTGCCAGCTATACAGGGGGGAACACTGAAGCTTTCTTT. Translating gives CASYTGGNTEAFF. The chain joins TRBV18 to TRBJ1-1; TRBD1 agrees at 8 bases. The CDR3 has 13 amino acids. Germline V gene lookup returns CDR1 KGHSH and CDR2 LQKENI. With 7 bases clipped from V and 1 base from J, the junction kept 2 bases outside the gene matches.

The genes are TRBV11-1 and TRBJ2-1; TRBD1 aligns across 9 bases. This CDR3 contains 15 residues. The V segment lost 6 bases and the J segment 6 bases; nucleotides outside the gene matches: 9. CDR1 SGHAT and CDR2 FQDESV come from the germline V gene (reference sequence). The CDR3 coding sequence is TGTGCCAGCAGTTCTCCGGGACAGGGACTCAATGAGCAGTTCTTC. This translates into CASSSPGQGLNEQFF.

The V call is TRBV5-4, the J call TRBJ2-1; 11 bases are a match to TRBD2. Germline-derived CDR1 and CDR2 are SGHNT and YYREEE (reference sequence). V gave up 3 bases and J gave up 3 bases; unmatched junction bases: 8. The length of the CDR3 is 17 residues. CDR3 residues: CASSCFPTSGNYNEQFF. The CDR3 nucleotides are TGTGCCAGCAGCTGCTTCCCGACTAGCGGGAACTACAATGAGCAGTTCTTC.

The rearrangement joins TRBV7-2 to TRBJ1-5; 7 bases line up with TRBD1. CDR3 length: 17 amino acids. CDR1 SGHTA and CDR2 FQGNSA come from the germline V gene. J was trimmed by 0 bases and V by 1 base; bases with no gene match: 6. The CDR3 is CASSLVQGGNSNQPQHF. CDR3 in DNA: TGTGCCAGCAGCTTAGTTCAGGGGGGAAATAGCAATCAGCCCCAGCATTTT. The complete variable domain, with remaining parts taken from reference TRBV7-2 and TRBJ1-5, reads GAGVSQSPSNKVTEKGKDVELRCDPISGHTALYWYRQSLGQGLEFLIYFQGNSAPDKSGLPSDRFSAERTGGSVSTLTIQRTQQEDSAVYLCASSLVQGGNSNQPQHFGDGTRLSIL.

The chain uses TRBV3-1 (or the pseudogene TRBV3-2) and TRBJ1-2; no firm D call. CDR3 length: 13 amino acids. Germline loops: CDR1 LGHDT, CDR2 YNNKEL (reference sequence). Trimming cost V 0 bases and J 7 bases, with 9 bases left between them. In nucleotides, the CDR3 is TGTGCCAGCAGCCAAGACCGGGTTGGTGGCTACACCTTC. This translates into CASSQDRVGGYTF.

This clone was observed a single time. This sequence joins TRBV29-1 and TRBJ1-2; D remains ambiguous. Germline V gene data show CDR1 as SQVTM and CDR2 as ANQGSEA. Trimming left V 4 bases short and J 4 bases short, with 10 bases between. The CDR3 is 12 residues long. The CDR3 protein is CSVVGSGYGYTF. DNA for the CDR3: TGCAGCGTTGTGGGTTCGGGCTATGGCTACACCTTC. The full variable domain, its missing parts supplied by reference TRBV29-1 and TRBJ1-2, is SAVISQKPSRDICQRGTSLTIQCQVDSQVTMMFWYRQQPGQSLTLIATANQGSEATYESGFVIDKFPISRPNLTFSTLTVSNMSPEDSSIYLCSVVGSGYGYTFGSGTRLTVV.

CDR3 loop: CASSFVSGAYGYTF. CDR3 DNA sequence: TGTGCCAGCAGCTTCGTCTCGGGGGCATATGGCTACACCTTC. The V and J genes are TRBV5-4 and TRBJ1-2, with a possible D match to TRBD1 (6 bases). Germline lookup yields CDR1 SGHNT and CDR2 YYREEE (reference sequence). The CDR3 is 14 residues long. V lost 2 bases and J 5 bases, leaving 13 bases between the germline ends.

Here the CDR3 reads CASSLRPGGVRYEQYF. The CDR3 nucleotides read TGTGCCAGCAGTTTACGTCCTGGGGGGGTCCGCTACGAGCAGTACTTC. The chain recombines TRBV27 with TRBJ2-7; TRBD2 matches 7 bases. Germline V gene lookup returns CDR1 MNHEY and CDR2 SMNVEV (reference sequence). The CDR3 runs to 16 residues. V lost 2 bases and J lost 3; bases outside the gene matches: 10.

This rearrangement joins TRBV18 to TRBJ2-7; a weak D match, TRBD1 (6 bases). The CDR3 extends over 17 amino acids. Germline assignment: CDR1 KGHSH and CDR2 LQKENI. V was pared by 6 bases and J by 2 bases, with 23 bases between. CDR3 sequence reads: CASSPRPHRDTPYEQYF. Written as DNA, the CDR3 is TGTGCCAGCTCCCCCCGGCCTCACAGGGATACCCCCTACGAGCAGTACTTC.

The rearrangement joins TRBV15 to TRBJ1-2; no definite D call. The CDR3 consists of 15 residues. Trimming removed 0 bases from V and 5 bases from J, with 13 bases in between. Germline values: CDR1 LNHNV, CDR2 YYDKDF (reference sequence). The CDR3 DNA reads TGTGCCACCAGCAGAGATGGGCTAACACCGTATGGCTACACCTTC. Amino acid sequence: CATSRDGLTPYGYTF.

In DNA, the CDR3 is TGTGCCTGGAGTGTAGGGCAGAACAATCAGCCCCAGCATTTT. Translated: CAWSVGQNNQPQHF. This rearrangement joins TRBV30 to TRBJ1-5; D gene ambiguous. V lost 0 bases to trimming and J lost 3 bases, with 9 bases between them. The germline gives CDR1 GTSNPN, CDR2 SVGIG (reference sequence). The CDR3 has 14 amino acids.

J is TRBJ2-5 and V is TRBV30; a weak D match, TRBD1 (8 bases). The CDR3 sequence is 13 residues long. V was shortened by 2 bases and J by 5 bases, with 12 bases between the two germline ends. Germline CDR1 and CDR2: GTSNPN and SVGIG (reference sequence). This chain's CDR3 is CAWSIQGGETQYF. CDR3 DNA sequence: TGTGCCTGGAGTATACAGGGGGGGGAGACCCAGTACTTC.